Listed below are T cell receptor beta chains from one sample, sequenced in a study of cytomegalovirus exposure and HLA in healthy donors. The repertoire was sequenced with immunoSEQ multiplex PCR; TCRdb's copy has only in-frame clones and lacks some. The sample holds about 100,000 clones, roughly 83% seen once. The sequencing sample was made of PBMCs. The receptors shown here come from a man aged 35 to 55 in good health and CMV-seronegative. The CDR3 runs from the conserved cysteine through the conserved F or W.

j_gene	v_gene	CDR3aa
TRBJ1-1	TRBV19	CASSRTRGLNTEAFF
TRBJ2-2	TRBV9	CASSVTLPGLAGVAGELFF
TRBJ2-5	TRBV11-2	CASSFGVVETQYF
TRBJ2-2	TRBV19	CASRIQANTGELFF
TRBJ1-2	TRBV27	CASTPGGYNYGYTF
TRBJ1-2	TRBV6-5	CASSRTDSGYTF
TRBJ2-4	TRBV6-6	CASSTTGEAKNIQYF
TRBJ2-3	TRBV19	CASSLDRISTDTQYF
TRBJ1-5	TRBV19	CATKDRGRGNQPQHF
TRBJ1-3	TRBV29-1	CSVDSGLRGNTIYF
TRBJ2-5	TRBV7-2	CASSLGRGPYQETQYF